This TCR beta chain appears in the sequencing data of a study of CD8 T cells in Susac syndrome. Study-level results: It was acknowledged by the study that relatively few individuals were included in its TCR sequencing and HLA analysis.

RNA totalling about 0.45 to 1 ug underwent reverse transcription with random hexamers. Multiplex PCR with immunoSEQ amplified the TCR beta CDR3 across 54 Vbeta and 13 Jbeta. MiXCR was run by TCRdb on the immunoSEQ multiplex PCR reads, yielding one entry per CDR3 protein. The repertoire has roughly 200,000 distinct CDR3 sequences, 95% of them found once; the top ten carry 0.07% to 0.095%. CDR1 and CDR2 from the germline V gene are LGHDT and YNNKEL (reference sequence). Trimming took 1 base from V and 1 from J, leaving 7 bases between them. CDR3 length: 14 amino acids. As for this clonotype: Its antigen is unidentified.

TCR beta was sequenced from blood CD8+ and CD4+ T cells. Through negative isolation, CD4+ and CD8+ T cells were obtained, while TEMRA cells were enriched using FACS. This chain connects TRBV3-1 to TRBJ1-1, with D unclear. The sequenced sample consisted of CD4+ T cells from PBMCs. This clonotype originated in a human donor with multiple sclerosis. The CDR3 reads CASSQAHRNTEAFF. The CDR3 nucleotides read TGTGCCAGCAGCCAAGCCCACAGGAACACTGAAGCTTTCTTT.